This T cell receptor (beta chain) stems from a study of blood T cell repertoires in COVID-19. Data came from immunoSEQ multiplex PCR; TCRdb stores just in-frame clones and leaves some out. This sample has approximately 60,000 clones, with roughly four fifths found just once. J gave up 2 bases and V 2 bases, and 3 bases lay outside the gene matches. The CDR3 has 15 amino acids. CDR1 is SGHVS, CDR2 FNYEAQ, per germline. The chain joins TRBV7-6 to TRBJ1-1; 9 bases are shared with TRBD1. The sequenced sample consisted of peripheral blood. The sequence came from a man in his 60s with acute or convalescent COVID-19. The CDR3 sequence is CASSLLGQGNTEAFF. CDR3 coding DNA: TGTGCCAGCAGCTTATTGGGACAGGGAAACACTGAAGCTTTCTTT.